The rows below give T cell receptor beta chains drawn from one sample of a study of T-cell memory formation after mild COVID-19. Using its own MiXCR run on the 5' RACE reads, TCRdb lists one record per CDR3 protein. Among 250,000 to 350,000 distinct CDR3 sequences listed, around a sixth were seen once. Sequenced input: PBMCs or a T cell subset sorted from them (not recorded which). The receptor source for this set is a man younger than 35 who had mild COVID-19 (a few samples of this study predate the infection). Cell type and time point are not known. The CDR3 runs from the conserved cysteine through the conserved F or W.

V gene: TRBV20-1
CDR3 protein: CSAKPPSGNTIYF

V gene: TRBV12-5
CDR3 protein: CASGVQGNTEAFF

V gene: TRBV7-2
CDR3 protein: CASSTSLTVGETQYF

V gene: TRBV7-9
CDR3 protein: CASSLGTGTGGNGYTF

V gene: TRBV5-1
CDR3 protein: CASSLEGDRSYNEQFF

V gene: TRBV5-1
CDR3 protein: CASSLLSLGETQYF

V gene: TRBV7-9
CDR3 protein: CASSLRTGGRNTEAFF

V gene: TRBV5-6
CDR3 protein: CASSFRGGYNEQFF

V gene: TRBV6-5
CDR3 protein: CASRLGGPVNEQFF

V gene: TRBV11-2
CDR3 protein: CASSPQLGLAGGYYEQYF

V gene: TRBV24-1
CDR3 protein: CATSDSGQGENQPQHF

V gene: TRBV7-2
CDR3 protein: CASRARTGARETQYF

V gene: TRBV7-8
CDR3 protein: CASSPYRDSLTYGYTF